The text below deals with one TCR beta chain. This sample stems from a study of technical replicates of blood from a few donors. The method was immunoSEQ multiplex PCR; TCRdb's version includes in-frame clones alone and lacks a portion of them. The sample holds some 70,000 clones, 95% to 96% seen once. The sample consisted of T cells isolated from PBMCs. The origin of this receptor is a human donor in good health.

The CDR3 protein is CASSTSLLGGYGYTF. The CDR3 DNA sequence: TGTGCCAGCAGCACAAGCCTCCTCGGGGGCTATGGCTACACCTTC. This rearrangement joins TRBV9 to TRBJ1-2, with D possibly matching TRBD1 (5 bases). Germline V gives CDR1 SGDLS, CDR2 YYNGEE. The CDR3 has 15 amino acids. V was pared by 4 bases and J by 4 bases, with 17 bases between.